This TCR beta chain was documented in a study of blood T cell repertoires in COVID-19. Study overall: The United States, Italy and Spain were the sources of the acute and convalescent COVID-19 samples. PBMCs, B-cell-depleted T cells, or T cells provided the cDNA or gDNA that made up the material.

In the study's own analysis: Reference gene primer amplification yielded estimated nucleated cell counts. The data were produced by immunoSEQ multiplex PCR, yet TCRdb's version contains in-frame clones alone and is incomplete. D and trimming were read from the DNA, whereas the V and J calls and clone size are those reported in that table. The sample holds some 71,000 clones, approximately 82% seen once. CDR1 is SGDLS and CDR2 is YYNGEE in the germline V gene. The CDR3 covers 17 residues. Trimming removed 3 bases at V and 1 base at J, with 16 bases between. This receptor was taken from a woman aged 45-59 years with acute or convalescent COVID-19. The specimen was peripheral blood. The chain couples TRBV9 to TRBJ1-4, with D possibly matching TRBD1 (6 bases). The CDR3 DNA sequence: TGTGCCAGCAGCGACAGGAGGGGGGGGCAAACTAATGAAAAACTGTTTTTT. It codes for CASSDRRGGQTNEKLFF.